What follows are 13 T cell receptor beta chains derived from one specimen sequenced in a study of cytomegalovirus exposure and HLA in healthy donors. The primer mix had 60 Vbeta and 13 Jbeta primers. TCRdb's copy holds only in-frame clones and misses some; the assay was immunoSEQ multiplex PCR. The specimen's table records about 20,000 clones. The specimen was PBMCs. The receptor source for this set is a man between 60 and 75 years old in good health and CMV-seropositive.

V gene TRBV6-6 combines with J gene TRBJ2-1; D uncertain. CDR1 is MNHNY, CDR2 SVGAGI, per germline (reference sequence). This CDR3 region has 13 residues. Trimming stripped 10 bases from V and 2 bases from J, with 12 bases between. CDR3 coding DNA: TGTGCCACCCAAAGGCAGGCCTACAATGAGCAGTTCTTC. Translated, it gives CATQRQAYNEQFF.

The chain carries TRBV5-1 and TRBJ1-5; D perhaps matches TRBD1 (5 bases). The CDR3 is 15 amino acids. From germline, CDR1 is SGHRS and CDR2 YFSETQ. V was trimmed by 5 bases and J by 0 bases, leaving 12 bases between them. The CDR3 nucleotides read TGCGCCAGCAGGAGAGGAGGGGATAGCAATCAGCCCCAGCATTTT. This sequence encodes CASRRGGDSNQPQHF. The complete variable domain, with remaining parts taken from reference TRBV5-1 and TRBJ1-5, reads KAGVTQTPRYLIKTRGQQVTLSCSPISGHRSVSWYQQTPGQGLQFLFEYFSETQRNKGNFPGRFSGRQFSNSRSEMNVSTLELGDSALYLCASRRGGDSNQPQHFGDGTRLSIL.

V is TRBV5-6 and J is TRBJ2-3; 7 bases are a match to TRBD1. V lost 1 base to trimming and J lost 4 bases; unmatched junction nucleotides: 0. CDR1 and CDR2 from the germline V gene are SGHDT and YYEEEE. The CDR3 sequence is 13 residues long. The CDR3 reads CASSLTGADTQYF. The CDR3 bases are TGTGCCAGCAGCTTGACAGGGGCAGATACGCAGTATTTT.

This chain joins TRBV5-8 and TRBJ2-1; 12 bases line up with TRBD2. CDR1 is SGHTS and CDR2 is YDEGEE in the germline V gene. This CDR3 comprises 15 residues. Trimming removed 4 bases from V and 7 bases from J; junction bases left unmatched: 6. CDR3 residues: CASSLRLAGVNEQFF. CDR3 DNA: TGTGCCAGCAGCCTTCGACTAGCGGGAGTGAATGAGCAGTTCTTC. The full variable domain, rest sourced from reference TRBV5-8 and TRBJ2-1, is EAGVTQSPTHLIKTRGQQATLRCSPISGHTSVYWYQQALGLGLQFLLWYDEGEERNRGNFPPRFSGRQFPNYSSELNVNALELEDSALYLCASSLRLAGVNEQFFGPGTRLTVL.

The rearrangement uses TRBV9 and TRBJ2-1; TRBD2 agrees at 16 bases. The V segment lost 5 bases and the J segment 8 bases; nucleotides outside the gene matches: 4. The CDR3 covers 15 residues. The V gene's germline CDR1 is SGDLS and CDR2 YYNGEE. CDR3 in amino acids: CASSLGLAGGYEQFF. The CDR3 coding sequence is TGTGCCAGCAGTTTGGGACTAGCGGGAGGGTATGAGCAGTTCTTC.

V and J are TRBV23-1 and TRBJ2-7; TRBD1 matches 7 bases. TRBV23-1 is flagged as an ORF with uncertain function. This CDR3 region has 17 residues. Trimming took 4 bases from V and 0 from J; bases not matched to a gene: 12. CDR3 DNA: TGCGCCAGCAGTCCGACAGGGCTCCCCACCCTCTCCTACGAGCAGTACTTC. Encoded protein: CASSPTGLPTLSYEQYF.

The chain combines TRBV19 with TRBJ1-1; perhaps TRBD1 as D (5 bases). CDR3 length: 13 residues. The V end lost 3 bases, the J end lost 3 bases, and 8 bases lay between the germline ends. The V gene's germline CDR1 is LNHDA and CDR2 SQIVND (reference sequence). CDR3 loop: CASSMLGHTEAFF. CDR3 DNA sequence: TGTGCCAGTAGTATGTTGGGGCACACTGAAGCTTTCTTT. The full variable domain, completed using reference TRBV19 and TRBJ1-1, is DGGITQSPKYLFRKEGQNVTLSCEQNLNHDAMYWYRQDPGQGLRLIYYSQIVNDFQKGDIAEGYSVSREKKESFPLTVTSAQKNPTAFYLCASSMLGHTEAFFGQGTRLTVV.

The gene calls are TRBV4-1 and TRBJ1-1; no firm D call. Trimming left V 8 bases short and J 1 base short, with 14 bases between. Germline lookup yields CDR1 MGHRA and CDR2 YSYEKL. CDR3 length equals 14 residues. For the CDR3, the DNA is TGCGCCAGCGTTCCTCCTGACAAGAACACTGAAGCTTTCTTT. Its translation: CASVPPDKNTEAFF.

This chain links TRBV27 with TRBJ1-1; 10 nucleotides agree with TRBD1. Trimming removed 0 bases from V and 8 bases from J; junction bases left unmatched: 3. This CDR3 contains 14 residues. From germline, CDR1 is MNHEY and CDR2 SMNVEV (reference sequence). CDR3 in DNA: TGTGCCAGCAGTTTATCCTGGACAGGGGGGGAAGCTTTCTTT. Translation: CASSLSWTGGEAFF.

The gene calls are TRBV4-1 and TRBJ2-3; D possibly corresponds to TRBD1 (5 bases). This CDR3 spans 14 amino acids. Germline lookup yields CDR1 MGHRA and CDR2 YSYEKL. Trimming pared 2 bases from V and 11 bases from J, leaving 17 bases between. The CDR3: CASSQPLRLQGQYF. CDR3 coding DNA: TGCGCCAGCAGCCAACCCCTCCGACTCCAGGGGCAGTATTTT.

The chain has TRBV9 and TRBJ2-2; 9 bases are shared with TRBD1. The CDR3 runs 14 residues. CDR1 is SGDLS and CDR2 is YYNGEE in the germline V gene. Trimming at V came to 6 bases and at J to 8 bases, leaving 8 bases not matched to a gene. The CDR3: CASTPQGAQGELFF. The CDR3 coding sequence is TGTGCCAGCACGCCACAGGGGGCGCAGGGGGAGCTGTTTTTT.

The chain uses TRBV18 and TRBJ1-2, with TRBD1 matching over 8 bases. Germline values: CDR1 KGHSH, CDR2 LQKENI. The CDR3 loop spans 15 amino acids. J lost 3 bases, V lost 3 bases, and 6 bases had no gene match. The CDR3 nucleotides are TGTGCCAGCTCACCCACCCCGACAGGGGACTATGGCTACACCTTC. Protein: CASSPTPTGDYGYTF.

V usage is TRBV18 and J usage is TRBJ1-5; weak D call: TRBD1 (6 bases). V gave up 2 bases and J gave up 2 bases, with 13 bases separating them. Germline CDR1 KGHSH, CDR2 LQKENI. This CDR3 has 16 residues. The CDR3 is CASSPGAQGGNQPQHF. The CDR3 nucleotides are TGTGCCAGCTCACCAGGGGCACAGGGTGGCAATCAGCCCCAGCATTTT.